This passage covers 17 T cell receptor beta chains from one sample sequenced in a study of blood T cell repertoires in COVID-19. Clones were sequenced by immunoSEQ multiplex PCR, and TCRdb holds only the in-frame ones, with some missing. The table shows around 250,000 clones, with roughly 84% occurring only once. The sequencing input was peripheral blood. The receptor set was obtained from a woman aged 18 to 35 with acute or convalescent COVID-19.

This rearrangement joins TRBV6-5 to TRBJ2-3; 9 bases match TRBD2. V shed 6 bases, J shed 6 bases, and the junction held 10 bases outside the gene matches. Looked up from germline, CDR1 is MNHEY and CDR2 is SVGAGI. There are 15 residues in the CDR3. The CDR3, as DNA: TGTGCCAGCAGCTATAGCGGGAGTTTATCGGATACGCAGTATTTT. Its translation is CASSYSGSLSDTQYF.

This chain uses TRBV30 with TRBJ1-2, with TRBD1 identical over 8 bases. The V gene end was trimmed by 0 bases and the J gene end by 0 bases; junction bases not matched to a gene: 3. The length of the CDR3 is 15 residues. The germline V gene encodes CDR1 GTSNPN and CDR2 SVGIG (reference sequence). The CDR3 nucleotides read TGTGCCTGGAGTGTCGACAGGGGTCCTAACTATGGCTACACCTTC. Residues: CAWSVDRGPNYGYTF.

This clone showed up just once. This chain joins TRBV6-5 and TRBJ2-3; TRBD2 agrees at 7 bases. Germline V CDR1 and CDR2: MNHEY, SVGAGI. Trimming took 6 bases from V and 4 from J; bases not matched to a gene: 7. The CDR3 covers 14 residues. The CDR3 region is CASRGGSSADTQYF. The DNA for the CDR3 is TGTGCCAGCAGAGGCGGGAGCTCGGCAGATACGCAGTATTTT.

This sequence joins TRBV3-1 (or the pseudogene TRBV3-2) and TRBJ1-1; 7 nucleotides align to TRBD1. Germline assignment: CDR1 LGHDT and CDR2 YNNKEL (reference sequence). The CDR3 length is 13 residues. The V gene end was trimmed by 3 bases and the J gene end by 4 bases; junction bases not matched to a gene: 2. This CDR3 reads CASSQQGGTEAFF. CDR3 nucleotide sequence: TGTGCCAGCAGCCAGCAGGGGGGCACTGAAGCTTTCTTT.

Turning to this clone: Other nucleotide sequences in the sample specify the same CDR3. The gene calls are TRBV7-2 and TRBJ2-5; D ambiguous. The CDR3 covers 14 residues. Per germline, CDR1 SGHTA and CDR2 FQGNSA. Trimming took 2 bases from V and 2 from J, leaving 9 bases between them. CDR3 loop: CASSLSGRQETQYF. The CDR3 DNA follows: TGTGCCAGCAGCTTATCAGGAAGGCAAGAGACCCAGTACTTC.

V and J are TRBV18 and TRBJ2-1, with 9 bases lining up with TRBD2. Germline V gene sequence: CDR1 KGHSH, CDR2 LQKENI. The length of the CDR3 is 17 residues. The trim removed 5 bases at V and 2 bases at J, leaving 10 bases unmatched. The CDR3 DNA is TGTGCCAGCTCATCCCTTGGCGGGAGGGGCACCTACAATGAGCAGTTCTTC. This translates into CASSSLGGRGTYNEQFF.

This clone was counted a single time. The chain uses TRBV28 and TRBJ1-3, with TRBD1 matching 8 bases. J gave up 4 bases and V 5 bases, and 7 bases lay outside the gene matches. The V gene's germline CDR1 is MDHEN and CDR2 SYDVKM. This CDR3 comprises 15 residues. The CDR3 nucleotides are TGTGCCAGCAGTGGGGACAGGCTGCAAGGAAACACCATATATTTT. Residues: CASSGDRLQGNTIYF.

This chain joins TRBV9 and TRBJ2-1; TRBD2 agrees at 9 bases. CDR3 size: 15 residues. Germline CDR1 and CDR2: SGDLS and YYNGEE. Germline trimming cut 3 bases from V and 7 bases from J; bases unmatched to any gene: 8. CDR3 loop: CASSASGNLQNEQFF. The DNA of the CDR3 is TGTGCCAGCAGCGCTAGCGGGAATCTACAAAATGAGCAGTTCTTC. Together with reference TRBV9 and TRBJ2-1, the CDR3 gives the full variable domain: DSGVTQTPKHLITATGQRVTLRCSPRSGDLSVYWYQQSLDQGLQFLIQYYNGEERAKGNILERFSAQQFPDLHSELNLSSLELGDSALYFCASSASGNLQNEQFFGPGTRLTVL.

The chain links TRBV7-3 to TRBJ2-1, with 9 nucleotides matching TRBD2. The germline V gene has CDR1 SGHTA and CDR2 FQGTGA. J was trimmed by 5 bases and V by 5 bases; bases with no gene match: 10. The CDR3 totals 16 residues. The CDR3 nucleotides read TGTGCCAGCAGCGAGACGGCGGGAGGGATAAACAATGAGCAGTTCTTC. The encoded protein is CASSETAGGINNEQFF. The full variable domain, rest sourced from reference TRBV7-3 and TRBJ2-1, is GAGVSQTPSNKVTEKGKYVELRCDPISGHTALYWYRQSLGQGPEFLIYFQGTGAADDSGLPNDRFFAVRPEGSVSTLKIQRTERGDSAVYLCASSETAGGINNEQFFGPGTRLTVL.

The V gene is TRBV6-1, the J gene TRBJ1-3; the match to TRBD1 covers 8 bases. The CDR3 covers 17 residues. Trimming removed 3 bases from V and 2 bases from J; junction bases left unmatched: 9. The V gene's germline CDR1 is MNHNS and CDR2 SASEGT. CDR3 sequence (DNA): TGTGCCAGCAGTGATAGGACAGGGTCGATCACTGGAAACACCATATATTTT. Its translation is CASSDRTGSITGNTIYF.

The chain carries TRBV3-1 (or the pseudogene TRBV3-2) and TRBJ1-4, with 10 bases identical to TRBD1. The CDR3 loop spans 15 amino acids. V lost 3 bases to trimming and J lost 6 bases; unmatched junction nucleotides: 4. CDR1 is LGHDT and CDR2 is YNNKEL in the germline V gene (reference sequence). CDR3 sequence: CASSQRQGAYEKLFF. For the CDR3, the DNA is TGTGCCAGCAGCCAGCGACAGGGGGCGTATGAAAAACTGTTTTTT.

V gene TRBV21-1 combines with J gene TRBJ2-2; the DNA was not compared with TRBD1, the D call given in the table. TRBV21-1 is a known pseudogene. This CDR3 has 20 residues. CDR3 region: CASSKRAPPRQGGDTGELFF. The CDR3 DNA is TGTGCCAGCAGCAAAAGGGCCCCACCTAGACAGGGCGGGGACACCGGGGAGCTGTTTTTT.

J is TRBJ2-1 and V is TRBV6-2 or TRBV6-3; 16 bases line up with TRBD2. V shed 6 bases and J 4 bases; nucleotides not matched to a gene: 12. The germline V gene has CDR1 MNHEY and CDR2 SVGEGT. The CDR3 spans 19 residues. The DNA of the CDR3 is TGTGCCAGCAGATACACCGGGACTAGCGGGAGGGATCGGTACAATGAGCAGTTCTTC. Its protein product is CASRYTGTSGRDRYNEQFF.

The chain joins TRBV6-2 or TRBV6-3 to TRBJ2-7, with 10 bases fitting TRBD2. This CDR3 comprises 16 residues. The junction had 9 bases not matched to a gene; V was cut back by 4 bases and J by 3 bases. Germline V gene lookup returns CDR1 MNHEY and CDR2 SVGEGT. The CDR3 spells CASSSPGTSAGYEQYF. The DNA of the CDR3 is TGTGCCAGCAGTTCCCCCGGGACTAGCGCTGGCTACGAGCAGTACTTC.

CDR3 nucleotide sequence: TGTGCCAGTAGTATGCCCGGGACTGAAGCTTTCTTT. Protein product: CASSMPGTEAFF. The V gene is TRBV19, the J gene TRBJ1-1; D remains ambiguous. The CDR3 is 12 residues long. Trimming removed 3 bases from V and 5 bases from J, with 7 bases in between. From germline, CDR1 is LNHDA and CDR2 SQIVND (reference sequence).

The chain joins TRBV7-8 to TRBJ1-5, with TRBD1 matching 9 bases. The CDR3 is 16 residues long. CDR1 is SGHVS and CDR2 is FQNEAQ in the germline V gene. Trimming at V came to 5 bases and at J to 3 bases, leaving 8 bases not matched to a gene. The CDR3 bases are TGTGCCAGCAGCGAAGCCGGGACAGGGATCAATCAGCCCCAGCATTTT. Amino acid sequence: CASSEAGTGINQPQHF.

This chain connects TRBV30 to TRBJ2-1; no reliable D call. CDR1 GTSNPN and CDR2 SVGIG come from the germline V gene (reference sequence). V was trimmed by 0 bases and J by 7 bases, leaving 10 bases between them. The CDR3 loop spans 13 amino acids. This CDR3 reads CAWSVAGANEQFF. CDR3 coding DNA: TGTGCCTGGAGTGTGGCTGGAGCGAATGAGCAGTTCTTC.